One and the same sample provided the 6 T cell receptor beta chains below, sequenced in a study of regulatory T cells in long-lasting Graves disease. Time point here: newly diagnosed GD, antithyroid drugs for less than 3 months. PBMC RNA was the source of the TCR library. Arm-PCR with iRepertoire HTBI primers amplified the CDR3 regions for these TCR beta libraries. Using its own MiXCR run on the multiplex PCR reads, TCRdb lists one record per CDR3 protein. The data show around 450,000 distinct CDR3 sequences, 15% seen once. These same records also appear under a second study, on T cells in Graves' hyperthyroidism and ophthalmopathy.

This sample comprised peripheral blood mononuclear cells (PBMCs), obtained at new diagnosis, from a patient treated with antithyroid drugs. All receptors come from a woman aged 30 to 39 with Graves disease.

The chain combines TRBV4-1 with TRBJ2-1; TRBD1 or TRBD2 may be the D gene (5 bases each). V was clipped by 3 bases and J by 10 bases, with 16 bases between them. Germline-derived CDR1 and CDR2 are MGHRA and YSYEKL. The CDR3 covers 14 residues. The CDR3, as DNA: TGCGCCAGCAGCCAGATCCGGGACGCCTACGAGCAGTTCTTC. Translation: CASSQIRDAYEQFF.

The chain employs TRBV20-1 and TRBJ2-4; D is undetermined. Germline lookup yields CDR1 DFQATT and CDR2 SNEGSKA (reference sequence). The V gene lost 2 bases and the J gene lost 0 bases, with 11 bases spanning the gap. This CDR3 has 15 residues. The CDR3 spells CSARPGVIAKNIQYF. For the CDR3, the DNA is TGCAGTGCTAGACCCGGAGTTATAGCCAAAAACATTCAGTACTTC.

This clonotype was picked up many times. The CDR3 protein is CASSLGTSGSGNTQYF. The DNA of the CDR3 is TGTGCCAGCAGCCTTGGGACTAGCGGGAGTGGGAATACGCAGTATTTT. This sequence joins TRBV7-3 and TRBJ2-3; TRBD2 matches 14 bases. Germline trimming cut 5 bases from V and 7 bases from J; bases unmatched to any gene: 8. The germline CDR1 and CDR2 sequences are SGHTA and FQGTGA. The CDR3 loop spans 16 amino acids. The complete variable domain, with remaining parts taken from reference TRBV7-3 and TRBJ2-3, reads GAGVSQTPSNKVTEKGKYVELRCDPISGHTALYWYRQSLGQGPEFLIYFQGTGAADDSGLPNDRFFAVRPEGSVSTLKIQRTERGDSAVYLCASSLGTSGSGNTQYFGPGTRLTVL.

This clonotype has a count of ten or more. The rearrangement joins TRBV29-1 to TRBJ2-2; the match to TRBD2 covers 8 bases. Germline V gene data show CDR1 as SQVTM and CDR2 as ANQGSEA. CDR3 length equals 16 residues. V was pared by 4 bases and J by 7 bases, with 14 bases of the junction left unmatched. This chain's CDR3 is CSVGGPPTSVHGELFF. CDR3 bases: TGCAGCGTTGGCGGGCCCCCGACTAGCGTTCACGGGGAGCTGTTTTTT.

Points on this clonotype: A far larger clone is a single base away, which makes a read error likely. The chain joins TRBV11-2 to TRBJ2-7; D might be TRBD1 or TRBD2, each matching 6 bases. Germline CDR1 SGHAT, CDR2 FQNNGV. The CDR3 is made up of 14 amino acids. V lost 7 bases and J 7 bases, leaving 20 bases between the germline ends. DNA of the CDR3: TGTGCCAGCAACCGGGACATCGGGAGCAATGAGCAGTACTTC. This gives the protein CASNRDIGSNEQYF.

The genes are TRBV12-3 or TRBV12-4 and TRBJ1-5; D remains unclear. V was clipped by 6 bases and J by 2 bases, with 14 bases between them. This CDR3 region has 15 residues. The CDR3 loop is CASSLKRLGNQPQHF. As DNA, the CDR3 is TGTGCCAGCAGCCTTAAGAGGTTGGGCAATCAGCCCCAGCATTTT.